The present TCR beta chain was sequenced within a study of PD-1 blockade in classical Hodgkin lymphoma. Regarding time point: cycle 4 day 1 (C4D1), after five to seven weeks of nivolumab. With no exception, relapse followed autologous stem cell transplantation in all patients, and brentuximab vedotin exposure varied. Overall study findings and caveats: Diversity in CD4+ TCRs, unlike that measured in CD8+ TCRs, had risen significantly by C4D1. Nivolumab initiated under 1 year post-ASCT led to patient exclusion.

Between the trimmed V and J ends, which lost 1 base and 5 bases, there was a span of 8 bases. The CDR3 consists of 13 residues. Germline V lookup: CDR1 SGHTA, CDR2 FQGNSA. TCRdb's table, derived via immunoSEQ multiplex PCR, lists solely in-frame clones and lacks some. This sample carries about 50,000 clones, around 90% of them seen once, and the ten largest clones take roughly 14%. As to this clone: As yet, its antigen is unknown.

The sequence was obtained from a human donor with classical Hodgkin lymphoma. Sample: peripheral blood mononuclear cells (PBMCs), taken before the fourth cycle of nivolumab. V gene TRBV7-2 combines with J gene TRBJ2-5; no definite D call. The CDR3 coding sequence is TGTGCCAGCAGCTTAGTGGTCCGGGAGACCCAGTACTTC. It yields the protein CASSLVVRETQYF.